This T cell receptor beta chain is from a study of blood T cell repertoires in COVID-19 (dated by TCRdb to 2018 to 2021). The study in broad terms: Collaborator samples came from the United States, Italy and Spain and covered acute and convalescent phases of COVID-19. The sample metadata nearly always contained a de-identified subject ID, COVID-19 status, age in years and sex. HLA class I and class II types, where available, came from metadata supplied by the sample provider rather than from assay-based typing. The repertoires were made available in a free public database intended to serve as a resource for research on the immune response to SARS-CoV-2. Samples came from the ongoing ImmuneRACE study (first 160 participants) plus 1,254 subjects from 6 global collaborators. The material from the prospective study consisted of cDNA or gDNA derived from T cells, B-cell-depleted T cells, or PBMCs. Deeply sampled blood TCRbeta repertoires from subjects exposed to, actively infected with, or recovered from COVID-19 were included in the dataset.

The immunoSEQ Assay, a bias-controlled multiplex PCR, was used to amplify TCRbeta CDR3 regions from genomic DNA. The source study handled its data this way. Nucleated cell counts per sample were estimated from amplification of reference gene primers within the assay. To quantify the absolute abundance of each unique TCRbeta CDR3 rearrangement, sequence reads were collapsed and filtered. For each sample, productive Simpson clonality was calculated as the square root of Simpson's diversity index over productive rearrangements. TCRdb holds this immuneACCESS table with in-frame rearrangements only. Some clones are missing; in checked studies, unresolved V genes explain under half, and the rest has no known cause. V and J calls and clone size follow that table, whereas D and trimming were derived from the DNA. For this sample there are a few hundred thousand clones; just over 90% appear just once. Around 0.86% of the sample rests with the top ten.

The research as a whole found: The quantity of clinical and demographic metadata differed by source and by participant and was supplied without curation.

This clone was seen more than once but under ten times. This receptor's antigen is unknown. Base qualities are missing; no much larger clone stands one base away. This same CDR3 is encoded by further DNA sequences in the sample. In the prospective study, participants were about 18 to 90 years old, resided in about two dozen geographic areas of the United States, and were enrolled through a virtual design. Cohort assignment in the prospective study relied on participant-reported clinical history from a screening survey and a study questionnaire. Exposed participants had been in contact with someone with a PCR-confirmed or clinician-diagnosed COVID-19 case within 2 weeks of study entry. Mobile phlebotomists in the prospective study collected whole blood, serum and a nasopharyngeal or oropharyngeal swab from every participant. Over a roughly 2-month period, participants in the prospective study had the option of providing additional blood draws and questionnaires. Before DNA extraction, blood samples from the prospective study were shipped at room temperature or frozen.

V loses 5 bases at its end and J loses 3 bases; junction bases beyond the gene matches: 2. Per the germline V gene (reference sequence), MNHEY is the CDR1 and SMNVEV is the CDR2. The CDR3 contains 14 residues, cysteine and phenylalanine counted. CDR3 DNA only is kept here, 42 bases in frame from base 1. In this chain, TRBV27 is recombined with TRBJ2-3, and 10 junction bases match TRBD2. The specimen sequenced was PBMCs or T cells enriched from blood (not recorded which). The TCR sequence derives from a woman between 40 and 50 years old who had been exposed to COVID-19. The sequenced DNA is TGTGCCAGCAGTCCGGGACTAGCGACAGATACGCAGTATTTT. Its translation reads: CASSPGLATDTQYF.